This T cell receptor (beta chain) was captured in a study of CD8+ T cells in alopecia areata. It was cDNA, reverse transcribed from extracted RNA, that served as the sequencing template. Clones were sequenced by immunoSEQ multiplex PCR, and TCRdb holds only the in-frame ones, with some missing. Of hundreds of thousands of clones detected, about 62% appear once; the ten largest clones hold more than 1.5%. The CDR3 is 15 residues long. CDR1 and CDR2 (germline): SGHDT, YYEEEE. J was trimmed by 10 bases and V by 3 bases; bases with no gene match: 7. Stated treatment: oral pan-JAK inhibitor, 5-10 mg twice daily.

V gene TRBV5-6 combines with J gene TRBJ1-6, with 10 bases lining up with TRBD1. The sequenced sample was CD4+ T cells sorted from blood, obtained at week 24, from a patient treated with tofacitinib. This TCR derives from a human donor with alopecia areata. The CDR3 loop reads CASSSRTGGGSPLHF. CDR3 bases: TGTGCCAGCAGCTCGAGGACAGGGGGAGGCTCACCCCTCCACTTT.